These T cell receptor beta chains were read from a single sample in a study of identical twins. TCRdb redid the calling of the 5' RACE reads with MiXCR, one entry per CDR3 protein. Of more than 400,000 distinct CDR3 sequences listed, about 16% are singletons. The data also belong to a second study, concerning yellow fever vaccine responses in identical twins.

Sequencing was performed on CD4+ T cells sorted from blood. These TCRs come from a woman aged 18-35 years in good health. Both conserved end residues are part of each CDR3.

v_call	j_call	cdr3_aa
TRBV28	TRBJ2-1	CASSLPGLAGAYNEQFF
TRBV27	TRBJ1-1	CASSFIGGLSEAFF
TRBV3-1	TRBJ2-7	CASSQVYNEQYF
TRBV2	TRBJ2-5	CASSKEPGEETQYF
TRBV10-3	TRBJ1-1	CAISNSGQEAFF
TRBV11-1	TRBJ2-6	CASSLFGGGANVLTF
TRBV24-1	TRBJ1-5	CATSQYSPYSNQPQHF
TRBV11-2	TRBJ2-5	CASNQGTGGARIGETQYF
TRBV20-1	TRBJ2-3	CSARLAGSSTDTQYF
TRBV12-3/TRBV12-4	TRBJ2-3	CASSFSTPTDTQYF
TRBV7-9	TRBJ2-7	CASSLGTGYSYEQYF
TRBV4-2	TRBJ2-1	CASSRGLDEQFF
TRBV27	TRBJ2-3	CASSSLLAGGPVPSTDTQYF
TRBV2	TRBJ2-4	CASSEQGQLGIQYF
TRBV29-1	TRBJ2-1	CSVDGQGIQCEQFF
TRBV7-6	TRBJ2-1	CASSLEGGGYEQFF
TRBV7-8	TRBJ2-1	CASSANLAVNEQFF